This T cell receptor (beta chain) was obtained from a study of CD8 T cells in Susac syndrome. The RNA input was about 0.5 to 1 ug, and it was reverse transcribed with random hexamers. Each CDR3 protein is one row after TCRdb ran MiXCR on the immunoSEQ multiplex PCR reads. This sample yields a few hundred thousand distinct CDR3 sequences, of which about 85% are seen a single time; about 0.11% belongs to the top ten. The clonotype originates from a human donor with multiple sclerosis. Sequenced: CD8+ T cells from PBMCs.

CDR3 sequence reads: CASSLSIGGVGETQYF. The CDR3 bases are TGTGCCAGCAGTTTATCCATCGGAGGGGTGGGAGAGACCCAGTACTTC. This rearrangement joins TRBV28 to TRBJ2-5, with D perhaps TRBD2 (6 bases). The CDR3 is made up of 16 amino acids. Germline V gene lookup returns CDR1 MDHEN and CDR2 SYDVKM. V was clipped by 1 base and J by 4 bases, with 16 bases between them.